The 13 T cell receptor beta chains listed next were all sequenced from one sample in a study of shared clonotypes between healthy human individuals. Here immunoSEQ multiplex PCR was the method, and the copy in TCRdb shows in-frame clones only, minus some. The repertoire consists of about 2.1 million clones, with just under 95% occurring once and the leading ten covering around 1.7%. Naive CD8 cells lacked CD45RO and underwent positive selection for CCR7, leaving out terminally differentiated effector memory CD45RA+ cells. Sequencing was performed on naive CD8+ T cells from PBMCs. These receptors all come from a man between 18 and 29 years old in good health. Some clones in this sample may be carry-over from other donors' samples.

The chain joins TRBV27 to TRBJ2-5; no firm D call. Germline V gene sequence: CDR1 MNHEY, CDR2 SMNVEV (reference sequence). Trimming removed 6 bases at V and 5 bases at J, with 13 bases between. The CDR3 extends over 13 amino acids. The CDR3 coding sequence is TGTGCCAGCAGACCCGACAATCGCGAGACCCAGTACTTC. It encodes CASRPDNRETQYF.

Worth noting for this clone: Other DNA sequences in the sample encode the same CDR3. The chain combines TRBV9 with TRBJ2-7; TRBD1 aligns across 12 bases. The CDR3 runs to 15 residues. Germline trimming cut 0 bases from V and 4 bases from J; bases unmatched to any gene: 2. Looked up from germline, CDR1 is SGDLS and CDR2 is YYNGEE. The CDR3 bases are TGTGCCAGCAGCGTAGGGGGACAGGGGGCTTACGAGCAGTACTTC. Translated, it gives CASSVGGQGAYEQYF.

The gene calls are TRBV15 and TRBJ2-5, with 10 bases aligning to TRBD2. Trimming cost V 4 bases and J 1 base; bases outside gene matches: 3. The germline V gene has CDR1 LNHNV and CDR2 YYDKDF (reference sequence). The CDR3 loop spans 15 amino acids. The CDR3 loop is CATSIGLAVQETQYF. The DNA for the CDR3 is TGTGCCACCAGCATCGGACTAGCGGTCCAAGAGACCCAGTACTTC.

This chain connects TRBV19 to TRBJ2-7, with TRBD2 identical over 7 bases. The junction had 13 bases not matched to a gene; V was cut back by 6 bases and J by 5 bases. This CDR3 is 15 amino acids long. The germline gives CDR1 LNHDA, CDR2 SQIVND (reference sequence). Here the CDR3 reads CASSSVAGDFHEQYF. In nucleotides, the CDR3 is TGTGCCAGTAGCTCGGTGGCGGGAGATTTCCACGAGCAGTACTTC.

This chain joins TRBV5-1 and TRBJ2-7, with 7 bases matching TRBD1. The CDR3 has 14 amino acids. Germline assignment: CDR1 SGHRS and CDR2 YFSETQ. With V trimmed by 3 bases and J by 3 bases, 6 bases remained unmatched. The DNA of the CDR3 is TGCGCCAGCAGCTCCCCCGGGGACAGCTACGAGCAGTACTTC. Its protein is CASSSPGDSYEQYF.

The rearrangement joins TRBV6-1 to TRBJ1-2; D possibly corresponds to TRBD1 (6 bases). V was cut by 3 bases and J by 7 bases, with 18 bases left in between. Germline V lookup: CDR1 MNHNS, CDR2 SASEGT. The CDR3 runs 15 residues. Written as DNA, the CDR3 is TGTGCCAGCAGTGACGGTTTAGGGGCAGGGGCTGGCTACACCTTC. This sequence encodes CASSDGLGAGAGYTF.

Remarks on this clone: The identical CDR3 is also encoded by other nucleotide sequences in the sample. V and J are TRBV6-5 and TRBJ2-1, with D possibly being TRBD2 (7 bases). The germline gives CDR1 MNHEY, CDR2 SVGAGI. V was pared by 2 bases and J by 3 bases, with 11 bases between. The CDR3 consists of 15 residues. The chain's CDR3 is CASSYGRGYYNEQFF. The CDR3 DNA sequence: TGTGCCAGCAGTTACGGGAGGGGGTACTACAATGAGCAGTTCTTC.

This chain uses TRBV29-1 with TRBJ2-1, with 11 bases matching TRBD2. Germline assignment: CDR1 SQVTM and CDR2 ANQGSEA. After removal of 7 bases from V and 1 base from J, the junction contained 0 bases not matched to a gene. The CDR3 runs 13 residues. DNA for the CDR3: TGCAGCGGACTAGCGGGATCCTACAATGAGCAGTTCTTC. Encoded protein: CSGLAGSYNEQFF.

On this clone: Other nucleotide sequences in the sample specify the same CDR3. CDR3 in amino acids: CASSVGGDGYEQYF. CDR3 coding DNA: TGTGCCAGCAGCGTAGGCGGGGACGGTTACGAGCAGTACTTC. This sequence joins TRBV9 and TRBJ2-7; TRBD2 is a possible D gene (6 bases). This CDR3 region has 14 residues. From germline, CDR1 is SGDLS and CDR2 YYNGEE. V shed 0 bases and J shed 4 bases, with 11 bases lying between them.

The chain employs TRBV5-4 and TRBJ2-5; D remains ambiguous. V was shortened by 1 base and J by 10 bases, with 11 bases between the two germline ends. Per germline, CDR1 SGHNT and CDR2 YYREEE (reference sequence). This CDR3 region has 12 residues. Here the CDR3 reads CASSLLTVDQYF. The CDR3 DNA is TGTGCCAGCAGCTTGTTAACAGTGGACCAGTACTTC.

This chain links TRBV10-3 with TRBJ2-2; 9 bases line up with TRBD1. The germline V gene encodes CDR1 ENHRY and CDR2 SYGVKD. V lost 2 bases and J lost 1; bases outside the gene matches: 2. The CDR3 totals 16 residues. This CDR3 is CAISEGQGKNTGELFF. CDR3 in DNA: TGTGCCATCAGTGAGGGACAGGGGAAGAACACCGGGGAGCTGTTTTTT.

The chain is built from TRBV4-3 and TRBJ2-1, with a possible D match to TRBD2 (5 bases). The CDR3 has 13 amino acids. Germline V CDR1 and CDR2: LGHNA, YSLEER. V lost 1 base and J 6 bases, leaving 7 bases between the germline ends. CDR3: CASSQGTPNEQFF. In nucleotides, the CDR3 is TGCGCCAGCAGCCAAGGGACTCCCAATGAGCAGTTCTTC.

In DNA, the CDR3 is TGCAGCGTTGAAAGCTCCCAAAGATCCTACGAGCAGTACTTC. This gives the protein CSVESSQRSYEQYF. The chain links TRBV29-1 to TRBJ2-7; D is uncertain. Germline CDR1 reads SQVTM; CDR2 reads ANQGSEA. Trimming shortened V by 2 bases and J by 1 base, and 12 bases separated the two germline ends. The CDR3 runs to 14 residues.